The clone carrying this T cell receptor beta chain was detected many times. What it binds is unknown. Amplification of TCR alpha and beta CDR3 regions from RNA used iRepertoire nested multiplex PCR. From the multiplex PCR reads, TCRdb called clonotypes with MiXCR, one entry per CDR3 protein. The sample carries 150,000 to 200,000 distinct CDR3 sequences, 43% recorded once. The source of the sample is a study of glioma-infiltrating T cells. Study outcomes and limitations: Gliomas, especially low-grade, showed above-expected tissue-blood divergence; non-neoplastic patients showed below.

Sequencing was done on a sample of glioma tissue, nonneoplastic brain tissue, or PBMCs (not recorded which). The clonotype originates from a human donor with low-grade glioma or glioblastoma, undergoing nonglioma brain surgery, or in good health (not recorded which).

CDR3 protein: CATSRSGTENQPQHF. Here the CDR3 DNA reads TGTGCCACCAGCAGATCCGGGACGGAGAATCAGCCCCAGCATTTT. The rearrangement uses TRBV15 and TRBJ1-5; the D gene is possibly TRBD1 (5 bases). This CDR3 has 15 residues. Germline V lookup: CDR1 LNHNV, CDR2 YYDKDF (reference sequence). V lost 2 bases to trimming and J lost 4 bases, with 12 bases between them.